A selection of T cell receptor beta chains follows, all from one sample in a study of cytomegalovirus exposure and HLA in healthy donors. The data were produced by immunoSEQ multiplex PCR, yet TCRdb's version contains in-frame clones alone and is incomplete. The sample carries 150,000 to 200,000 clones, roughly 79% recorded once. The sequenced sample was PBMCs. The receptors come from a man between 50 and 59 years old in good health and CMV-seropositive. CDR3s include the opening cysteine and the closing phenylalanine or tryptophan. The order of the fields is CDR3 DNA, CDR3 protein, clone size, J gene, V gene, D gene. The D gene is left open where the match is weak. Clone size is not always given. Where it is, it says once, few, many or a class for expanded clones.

DNA: TGTGCCAGCAGCCAAGATCGGGCTAGCGGGGGGACCCGGCAGTTCTTC
CDR3: CASSQDRASGGTRQFF
size: .
J: TRBJ2-1
V: TRBV4-2
D: TRBD2

DNA: TGTGCCAGCAGTCCTTACAGGGGAGGAAATGAAAAACTGTTTTTT
CDR3: CASSPYRGGNEKLFF
size: .
J: TRBJ1-4
V: TRBV27
D: TRBD1

DNA: TGCGCCAGCAGCCCAGGGACTTTACTTAACACCGGGGAGCTGTTTTTT
CDR3: CASSPGTLLNTGELFF
size: .
J: TRBJ2-2
V: TRBV5-1
D: .

DNA: TGTGCCAGCAGCTTAGCGAGGCAGAATGAAAAACTGTTTTTT
CDR3: CASSLARQNEKLFF
size: once
J: TRBJ1-4
V: TRBV7-8
D: .

DNA: TGTGCCAGCAGTTCAACAGGAGAAGGCCCCTATAATTCACCCCTCCACTTT
CDR3: CASSSTGEGPYNSPLHF
size: .
J: TRBJ1-6
V: TRBV28
D: .

DNA: TGTGCCAGCAGCGTAGTGGGTGGCCAGCGGGGGGACAATGAGCAGTTCTTC
CDR3: CASSVVGGQRGDNEQFF
size: .
J: TRBJ2-1
V: TRBV9
D: TRBD2

DNA: TGTGCCAGCGGGAAACAGGGGGATGGCTGCACCTTC
CDR3: CASGKQGDGCTF
size: .
J: TRBJ1-2
V: TRBV9
D: TRBD1

DNA: TGTGCCAGCAGCCCGCACCCCCGTGAGCGGGCGGACAAAAACATTCAGTACTTC
CDR3: CASSPHPRERADKNIQYF
size: .
J: TRBJ2-4
V: TRBV7-9
D: .

DNA: TGTGCCAGCAGTGACGGGGTCGGGATCGGACTGTTTTTT
CDR3: CASSDGVGIGLFF
size: once
J: TRBJ1-4
V: TRBV27
D: .

DNA: TGTGCCAGAAGCTTGTCGGGCGGGGAGGCGCTCGGCTACACCTTC
CDR3: CARSLSGGEALGYTF
size: .
J: TRBJ1-2
V: TRBV5-3
D: .

DNA: TGTGCCAGCAGTTACCTGAGGGACACTGAAGCTTTCTTT
CDR3: CASSYLRDTEAFF
size: .
J: TRBJ1-1
V: TRBV6-5
D: .

DNA: TGTGCCAGTAGTATGGCAGGGGTTGTCACAGATACGCAGTATTTT
CDR3: CASSMAGVVTDTQYF
size: once
J: TRBJ2-3
V: TRBV19
D: .

DNA: TGTGCCAGTATTGGAGCGGGACTCACATACACCTTC
CDR3: CASIGAGLTYTF
size: .
J: TRBJ1-2
V: TRBV19
D: .

DNA: TGTGCCACCAGCAGGGGGCTGGGGGACAGGAAGGTAAAACTGTTTTTT
CDR3: CATSRGLGDRKVKLFF
size: .
J: TRBJ1-4
V: TRBV15
D: TRBD1

DNA: TGTGCCAGCAGTTTCGCCGGTTCCCAAGAGACCCAGTACTTC
CDR3: CASSFAGSQETQYF
size: .
J: TRBJ2-5
V: TRBV27
D: .

DNA: TGTGCCAGTAGTATTAGGACAGATTCACCCCTCCACTTT
CDR3: CASSIRTDSPLHF
size: .
J: TRBJ1-6
V: TRBV19
D: .

DNA: TGTGCCAGCAGTTTAATGCTAGCGAGTGCCGGGGAGCTGTTTTTT
CDR3: CASSLMLASAGELFF
size: .
J: TRBJ2-2
V: TRBV27
D: .

DNA: TGTGCCAGCAGCTATCGGACAGGGGGCGCGAGCTCCTACGAGCAGTACTTC
CDR3: CASSYRTGGASSYEQYF
size: .
J: TRBJ2-7
V: TRBV7-8
D: TRBD1

DNA: TGTGCCAGCGGTAGGGGTTCTGGAAACACCATATATTTT
CDR3: CASGRGSGNTIYF
size: .
J: TRBJ1-3
V: TRBV9
D: .

DNA: TGTGCCACCAGCACCACTCGCGGAGTCACGAACACCGGGGAGCTGTTTTTT
CDR3: CATSTTRGVTNTGELFF
size: .
J: TRBJ2-2
V: TRBV15
D: .

DNA: TGTGCCAGCAGCCGGGAGCCCTCCTACGAGCAGTACTTC
CDR3: CASSREPSYEQYF
size: .
J: TRBJ2-7
V: TRBV7-2
D: .

DNA: TGTGCCTCAATCGGGGGGGCAGGCGAGACCCAGTACTTC
CDR3: CASIGGAGETQYF
size: .
J: TRBJ2-5
V: TRBV30
D: TRBD2

DNA: TGTGCCAGCAGCTTAGGGGGGAGGACTGAAGCTTTCTTT
CDR3: CASSLGGRTEAFF
size: .
J: TRBJ1-1
V: TRBV7-6
D: .

DNA: TGTGCCAGCAGTGGGGACAGGGGCCATGAGCAGTTCTTC
CDR3: CASSGDRGHEQFF
size: .
J: TRBJ2-1
V: TRBV2
D: TRBD1

DNA: TGTGCCAGCAGCTTAGGGACAGGGACACGTCAGCCCCAGCATTTT
CDR3: CASSLGTGTRQPQHF
size: .
J: TRBJ1-5
V: TRBV7-2
D: TRBD1

DNA: TGTGCCAGTGGGACAGGGAGGGGTGGGGCCAACGTCCTGACTTTC
CDR3: CASGTGRGGANVLTF
size: .
J: TRBJ2-6
V: TRBV6-5
D: TRBD1

DNA: TGTGCCAGCAGCTCCGACAGGGTGGGGATGAACACTGAAGCTTTCTTT
CDR3: CASSSDRVGMNTEAFF
size: .
J: TRBJ1-1
V: TRBV11-2
D: TRBD1

DNA: TGTGCCAGTAGTATCGCCCTACCCGGGGAGCTGTTTTTT
CDR3: CASSIALPGELFF
size: .
J: TRBJ2-2
V: TRBV19
D: .

DNA: TGTGCCAGCAGCCCGACAGACGCCGATCAGCCCCAGCATTTT
CDR3: CASSPTDADQPQHF
size: .
J: TRBJ1-5
V: TRBV27
D: .

DNA: TGCGCCAGCAGCCAAGCACCCCAGGGGGATGGCTACACCTTC
CDR3: CASSQAPQGDGYTF
size: .
J: TRBJ1-2
V: TRBV4-3
D: TRBD1

DNA: TGTGCCAGCAGTTCCGAGGGACAGTTTTTATATAGCTCCTACGAGCAGTACTTC
CDR3: CASSSEGQFLYSSYEQYF
size: .
J: TRBJ2-7
V: TRBV6-4
D: TRBD1

DNA: TGTGCCAGCAGCCGCGGGGGGTCCTACGAGCAGTACTTC
CDR3: CASSRGGSYEQYF
size: .
J: TRBJ2-7
V: TRBV9
D: TRBD2

DNA: TGTGCCAGCAGTGGGGTAGGGGCCCTCCAAGAGACCCAGTACTTC
CDR3: CASSGVGALQETQYF
size: .
J: TRBJ2-5
V: TRBV2
D: .

DNA: TGTGCCAGCAGTTACAAGACAGGTTCGAGCTCCTACGAGCAGTACTTC
CDR3: CASSYKTGSSSYEQYF
size: .
J: TRBJ2-7
V: TRBV28
D: .

DNA: TGTGCCAGCAGCCCCTGGACAGGGCGGACTGAAGCTTTCTTT
CDR3: CASSPWTGRTEAFF
size: .
J: TRBJ1-1
V: TRBV7-2
D: TRBD1

DNA: TGTGCCAGCAGCCCTGACAGGGCATATGGCTACACCTTC
CDR3: CASSPDRAYGYTF
size: .
J: TRBJ1-2
V: TRBV7-2
D: TRBD1

DNA: TGCGCCAGCAGCCGCACCGCGCGGGCGGCGAACACTGAAGCTTTCTTT
CDR3: CASSRTARAANTEAFF
size: .
J: TRBJ1-1
V: TRBV5-1
D: .

DNA: TGTGCCAGCAGCTCGCTAATCCCTCAGGGGCTTTTT
CDR3: CASSSLIPQGLF
size: .
J: TRBJ1-1
V: TRBV11-2
D: .

DNA: TGTGCCACCAGCAGAGTAAAGACAATCACAGATACGCAGTATTTT
CDR3: CATSRVKTITDTQYF
size: .
J: TRBJ2-3
V: TRBV15
D: .

DNA: TGCAGCGTCCCAGGGACAGGGGACTACAATGAGCAGTTCTTC
CDR3: CSVPGTGDYNEQFF
size: .
J: TRBJ2-1
V: TRBV29-1
D: TRBD1

DNA: TGTGCCAGCAGCGTAGAGGCTAGCGGGGGCGGGGAGACCCAGTACTTC
CDR3: CASSVEASGGGETQYF
size: few
J: TRBJ2-5
V: TRBV9
D: TRBD2

DNA: TGTGCCAGCAGCTTTCTTGGCAGGGGGCAGGCCACTGAAGCTTTCTTT
CDR3: CASSFLGRGQATEAFF
size: .
J: TRBJ1-1
V: TRBV5-6
D: TRBD1

DNA: TGTGCCAGCAGTAAAGAACAAAATCAGCCCCAGCATTTT
CDR3: CASSKEQNQPQHF
size: .
J: TRBJ1-5
V: TRBV7-2
D: .

DNA: TGTGCCAGCAGCTTGGGGGCCGAGCGGGGGACCCTTCCCCAGTACTTC
CDR3: CASSLGAERGTLPQYF
size: .
J: TRBJ2-5
V: TRBV7-2
D: TRBD2

DNA: TGCGCCAGCAGCCACAGAGGGAGCACTGAAGCTTTCTTT
CDR3: CASSHRGSTEAFF
size: .
J: TRBJ1-1
V: TRBV5-1
D: .

DNA: TGTGCCAGCAGTCGGACAGGAGTTTCCTACGAGCAGTACTTC
CDR3: CASSRTGVSYEQYF
size: .
J: TRBJ2-7
V: TRBV27
D: TRBD1

DNA: TGTGCCAGCAGATTCGACAGGGGGCAGTCTGGGGCCAACGTCCTGACTTTC
CDR3: CASRFDRGQSGANVLTF
size: .
J: TRBJ2-6
V: TRBV2
D: TRBD1